The 32 T cell receptor beta chains given below trace back to one sample, sequenced in a study of blood T cells in healthy people across ages. Combining a sample-barcoded 5' primer with a J-beta primer mix, a second PCR ran for roughly 7 to 11 cycles. TCRdb reanalysed the 5' RACE reads using MiXCR and keeps one entry per CDR3 protein. The sample lists hundreds of thousands of distinct CDR3 sequences; 58% were seen once. Sequenced material: blood. The source is a man younger than 40 in good health.

J is TRBJ1-2 and V is TRBV2; 7 bases agree with TRBD1. The CDR3 is 14 amino acids. With V trimmed by 5 bases and J by 7 bases, 10 bases remained unmatched. Germline V CDR1 and CDR2: SNHLY, FYNNEI. This CDR3 is CASSPQTGIGGYTF. CDR3 coding DNA: TGTGCCAGCAGTCCACAGACAGGGATTGGTGGCTACACCTTC.

This clonotype was seen more than once but under ten times. The chain has TRBV29-1 and TRBJ2-1; 11 bases align to TRBD2. This CDR3 has 17 residues. With 0 bases clipped from V and 4 bases from J, the junction kept 8 bases outside the gene matches. Germline CDR1 reads SQVTM; CDR2 reads ANQGSEA. The CDR3 here is CSVEDPTSGGIYNEQFF. CDR3 sequence (DNA): TGCAGCGTTGAAGATCCTACTAGCGGGGGAATTTACAATGAGCAGTTCTTC.

The chain carries TRBV6-2 or TRBV6-3 and TRBJ2-1; 14 positions agree with TRBD2. Germline V gives CDR1 MNHEY, CDR2 SVGEGT. V lost 6 bases, J lost 13 bases, and 14 bases stayed unmatched. The CDR3 spans 16 residues. This CDR3 reads CASSPGLAGVGETQFF. The CDR3 DNA reads TGTGCCAGCAGCCCGGGACTAGCGGGAGTTGGCGAGACCCAGTTCTTC.

This clonotype was observed a few times. The chain uses TRBV28 and TRBJ2-3, with 7 nucleotides matching TRBD2. V shed 7 bases, J shed 1 base, and the junction held 5 bases outside the gene matches. Germline V lookup: CDR1 MDHEN, CDR2 SYDVKM. CDR3 length: 14 residues. Written as DNA, the CDR3 is TGTGCCAGCACAAGCGGGGAGGGCACAGATACGCAGTATTTT. Translated: CASTSGEGTDTQYF.

This sequence joins TRBV6-5 and TRBJ1-1, with 9 bases lining up with TRBD1. There are 16 residues in the CDR3. Unmatched junction bases numbered 3, after V lost 0 bases and J lost 1 base. Germline V CDR1 and CDR2: MNHEY, SVGAGI. The CDR3 DNA reads as TGTGCCAGCAGTTACTCGGGACAGGGACCGAACACTGAAGCTTTCTTT. Translation: CASSYSGQGPNTEAFF.

At least ten counts were recorded for this clonotype. The CDR3 coding sequence is TGTGCCAGCAGCCCCTCCGTACAGGGGGCTTCCTACGAGCAGTACTTC. It yields the protein CASSPSVQGASYEQYF. The chain couples TRBV4-2 to TRBJ2-7; 9 bases fit TRBD1. V was pared by 4 bases and J by 1 base, with 8 bases of the junction left unmatched. In germline, CDR1 is LGHNA, CDR2 YNFKEQ. This CDR3 contains 16 residues.

The chain employs TRBV20-1 and TRBJ2-3, with TRBD2 identical over 7 bases. Germline V gene lookup returns CDR1 DFQATT and CDR2 SNEGSKA (reference sequence). The ends lost 4 bases at V and 2 bases at J; junction bases unmatched: 3. The CDR3 totals 13 residues. The CDR3 loop reads CSAKREFTDTQYF. CDR3 sequence (DNA): TGCAGTGCTAAGCGGGAATTCACAGATACGCAGTATTTT.

This clonotype was seen only a few times. The chain uses TRBV25-1 and TRBJ2-5, with D tentatively TRBD1 (6 bases). Germline assignment: CDR1 MGHDK and CDR2 SYGVNS. With 1 base removed from V and 10 bases from J, the gap between germline ends came to 19 bases. CDR3 length: 15 amino acids. In DNA, the CDR3 is TGTGCCAGCAGTGAATTTGAGGAATCCTCCAGGGGCCAGTACTTC. Its translation is CASSEFEESSRGQYF. The entire variable domain, with the rest obtained from reference TRBV25-1 and TRBJ2-5, is as follows: EADIYQTPRYLVIGTGKKITLECSQTMGHDKMYWYQQDPGMELHLIHYSYGVNSTEKGDLSSESTVSRIRTEHFPLTLESARPSHTSQYLCASSEFEESSRGQYFGPGTRLLVL.

The rearrangement joins TRBV6-5 to TRBJ2-4; 7 bases line up with TRBD1. With V trimmed by 2 bases and J by 13 bases, 14 bases remained unmatched. Per germline, CDR1 MNHEY and CDR2 SVGAGI. The CDR3 contains 15 residues. The DNA for the CDR3 is TGTGCCAGCAGTTACAGGAGACAGGGCCCGGGTGAGCAGTACTTC. Translating it yields CASSYRRQGPGEQYF.

V gene TRBV20-1 combines with J gene TRBJ1-6; D is perhaps TRBD1 (5 bases). Germline V CDR1 and CDR2: DFQATT, SNEGSKA (reference sequence). Trimming cost V 3 bases and J 8 bases, with 11 bases left between them. The CDR3 runs to 13 residues. The DNA for the CDR3 is TGCAGTGCTAGGGAGGGGCCATATTCACCCCTCCACTTT. It translates to CSAREGPYSPLHF.

The chain carries TRBV20-1 and TRBJ2-1; D perhaps matches TRBD2 (5 bases). The V and J ends lost 1 base and 2 bases respectively, with 18 bases between them. This CDR3 is 17 amino acids long. CDR1 and CDR2 from the germline V gene are DFQATT and SNEGSKA (reference sequence). The CDR3 loop reads CSARGRSGSSPYNEQFF. As DNA, the CDR3 is TGCAGTGCTAGAGGTCGGTCGGGGTCGAGCCCCTACAATGAGCAGTTCTTC.

This clonotype was seen more than once but under ten times. V is TRBV27 and J is TRBJ2-3; D possibly corresponds to TRBD1 (5 bases). The V gene lost 4 bases and the J gene lost 7 bases, with 18 bases spanning the gap. The CDR3 contains 15 residues. The germline V gene encodes CDR1 MNHEY and CDR2 SMNVEV (reference sequence). CDR3 region: CASSSLPWGLNTQYF. The CDR3 region has the DNA TGTGCCAGCAGTTCCCTTCCTTGGGGCTTGAATACGCAGTATTTT.

Points on this clonotype: An end of the junction does not agree with germline; a read error may underlie this. The chain is built from TRBV12-3 or TRBV12-4 and TRBJ1-2; D ambiguous. The CDR3 is 14 amino acids. The CDR3 spells CANSVELDLYGYTF. Here the CDR3 DNA reads TGTGCCAACAGTGTTGAACTGGACCTGTATGGCTACACCTTC.

About this clonotype itself: One end of the junction does not line up with germline, which may come from a read error. The chain has TRBV9 and TRBJ2-3; 8 bases are a match to TRBD2. The germline V gene has CDR1 SGDLS and CDR2 YYNGEE. The length of the CDR3 is 15 residues. CDR3 bases: TGTGCCAGCAGCGCCGGGGGGGAGGACACAGATGCGCAGTATTTT. Its protein product is CASSAGGEDTDAQYF.

This clonotype was observed many times. This sequence joins TRBV7-2 and TRBJ2-3; the D gene is possibly TRBD2 (6 bases). V lost 5 bases and J lost 2, with 11 bases in between. CDR1 is SGHTA and CDR2 is FQGNSA in the germline V gene. This CDR3 is 14 amino acids long. The CDR3 sequence is CASSVGLLTDTQYF. CDR3 DNA: TGTGCCAGCAGCGTCGGACTACTCACAGATACGCAGTATTTT.

The CDR3 region has the DNA TGCAGTGCTAGTTTGCAGGGTCGAGAGACCCAGTACTTC. The encoded protein is CSASLQGRETQYF. V gene TRBV20-1 combines with J gene TRBJ2-5; weak D call: TRBD1 (5 bases). V lost 3 bases and J lost 4, with 12 bases in between. Germline loops: CDR1 DFQATT, CDR2 SNEGSKA (reference sequence). The length of the CDR3 is 13 residues.

The V call is TRBV12-3 or TRBV12-4, the J call TRBJ1-2, with D possibly matching TRBD1 (5 bases). Deletions cut 5 bases from V and 9 bases from J, with 16 bases between. The CDR3 length is 13 residues. The CDR3 nucleotides are TGTGCCAGCAGTCCGCGTCAGGGAAGCCGCTACACCTTC. It translates to CASSPRQGSRYTF.

This clonotype has just a few counts. The chain joins TRBV5-1 to TRBJ2-5; 9 bases are shared with TRBD2. The CDR3 spans 14 residues. The germline gives CDR1 SGHRS, CDR2 YFSETQ. Trimming took 7 bases from V and 5 from J; bases not matched to a gene: 9. The CDR3 spells CASASGLADETQYF. For the CDR3, the DNA is TGCGCCAGCGCCTCGGGACTAGCCGATGAGACCCAGTACTTC. Full variable domain (remainder filled in from reference TRBV5-1 and TRBJ2-5): KAGVTQTPRYLIKTRGQQVTLSCSPISGHRSVSWYQQTPGQGLQFLFEYFSETQRNKGNFPGRFSGRQFSNSRSEMNVSTLELGDSALYLCASASGLADETQYFGPGTRLLVL.

The chain employs TRBV30 and TRBJ2-1; TRBD2 matches at 9 bases. Trimming cost V 1 base and J 2 bases; bases outside gene matches: 6. This CDR3 is built from 16 residues. The germline V gene has CDR1 GTSNPN and CDR2 SVGIG (reference sequence). The CDR3 protein is CAWSGSRGGAYNEQFF. The CDR3 region has the DNA TGTGCCTGGAGTGGATCGCGGGGGGGCGCCTACAATGAGCAGTTCTTC. Filled out from reference TRBV30 and TRBJ2-1, the complete variable domain reads SQTIHQWPATLVQPVGSPLSLECTVEGTSNPNLYWYRQAAGRGLQLLFYSVGIGQISSEVPQNLSASRPQDRQFILSSKKLLLSDSGFYLCAWSGSRGGAYNEQFFGPGTRLTVL.

V and J are TRBV4-2 and TRBJ1-3; a possible D gene is TRBD1 (5 bases). V was trimmed by 1 base and J by 1 base, leaving 8 bases between them. CDR3 length equals 15 residues. CDR1 and CDR2 (germline): LGHNA, YNFKEQ. CDR3 protein: CASSQAEGSGNTIYF. CDR3 bases: TGTGCCAGCAGCCAAGCCGAGGGGTCTGGAAACACCATATATTTT.

The CDR3 bases are TGTGCCAGCAGTGCCGACCCCCGGGGTGGCTACACCTTC. It is translated as CASSADPRGGYTF. The J gene is TRBJ1-2, the V gene TRBV12-3 or TRBV12-4; D is uncertain. Trimming removed 5 bases from V and 7 bases from J, with 14 bases in between. This CDR3 is built from 13 residues.

This rearrangement joins TRBV7-8 to TRBJ2-3, with D unclear. The CDR3 covers 19 residues. CDR1 and CDR2 from the germline V gene are SGHVS and FQNEAQ. Trimming took 5 bases from V and 0 from J, leaving 24 bases between them. CDR3 nucleotides: TGTGCCAGCAGCACCCTACGGACCCAAACCGCGGCTAGCACAGATACGCAGTATTTT. It codes for CASSTLRTQTAASTDTQYF.

The chain combines TRBV20-1 with TRBJ2-7; D is possibly TRBD2 (6 bases). The germline V gene encodes CDR1 DFQATT and CDR2 SNEGSKA (reference sequence). Trimming removed 6 bases from V and 2 bases from J, with 8 bases in between. The CDR3 is 11 amino acids. CDR3 loop: CSARTTYEQYF. The CDR3 nucleotides read TGCAGTGCCAGGACTACCTACGAGCAGTACTTC.

This chain uses TRBV7-3 with TRBJ2-2; D tentatively fits TRBD1 or TRBD2 (5 bases each). The CDR3 totals 16 residues. Trimming shortened V by 2 bases and J by 4 bases, and 14 bases separated the two germline ends. Germline V CDR1 and CDR2: SGHTA, FQGTGA. CDR3 region: CASSLWGSDGTGELFF. CDR3 DNA: TGTGCCAGCAGCTTATGGGGGAGCGACGGCACCGGGGAGCTGTTTTTT.

V and J are TRBV29-1 and TRBJ2-7, with 10 bases lining up with TRBD2. V lost 8 bases and J lost 7; bases outside the gene matches: 17. This CDR3 has 15 residues. Germline CDR1 reads SQVTM; CDR2 reads ANQGSEA. CDR3 sequence: CSTSGGASLFNEQYF. CDR3 in DNA: TGCAGCACGAGCGGGGGGGCTTCATTGTTTAATGAGCAGTACTTC.

This chain joins TRBV12-3 or TRBV12-4 and TRBJ2-1, with TRBD2 identical over 8 bases. The ends lost 6 bases at V and 2 bases at J; junction bases unmatched: 9. This CDR3 spans 16 amino acids. The CDR3 coding sequence is TGTGCCAGCAGACGTGACGGGGGACTAGCCTACAATGAGCAGTTCTTC. Its translation is CASRRDGGLAYNEQFF.

V and J are TRBV29-1 and TRBJ2-1; 12 bases map to TRBD2. The CDR3 is made up of 14 amino acids. V shed 7 bases, J shed 8 bases, and the junction held 9 bases outside the gene matches. The germline V gene encodes CDR1 SQVTM and CDR2 ANQGSEA. CDR3 protein: CSGMTSGSSDEQFF. As DNA, the CDR3 is TGCAGCGGGATGACTAGCGGGAGTTCGGATGAGCAGTTCTTC.

A few counts support this clonotype. The chain carries TRBV29-1 and TRBJ2-3; 11 positions agree with TRBD2. Unmatched junction bases numbered 9, after V lost 4 bases and J lost 6 bases. CDR3 length: 15 amino acids. CDR1 and CDR2 from the germline V gene are SQVTM and ANQGSEA. The CDR3, as DNA: TGCAGCGTTGGGAGTATTAGCGGGAGGGTTGATACGCAGTATTTT. Translated: CSVGSISGRVDTQYF.

This clonotype occurred a few times. The chain carries TRBV29-1 and TRBJ2-3, with D perhaps matching TRBD1 (7 bases). The ends were cut back, 3 bases at V and 5 bases at J, with 12 bases in the middle. Germline V CDR1 and CDR2: SQVTM, ANQGSEA. The CDR3 consists of 13 residues. The CDR3 spells CSVDRQGGDTQYF. The CDR3, as DNA: TGCAGCGTTGACCGTCAGGGGGGAGATACGCAGTATTTT.

This clonotype turned up a few times. The J gene is TRBJ2-1, the V gene TRBV20-1; 7 bases fit TRBD1. CDR1 and CDR2 from the germline V gene are DFQATT and SNEGSKA (reference sequence). The J segment lost 9 bases and the V segment lost 6 bases, leaving 11 bases of the junction unmatched. CDR3 length: 13 residues. The CDR3 DNA reads TGCAGTGCCCCTCCAGGGGGTGAGGTTGAGCAGTTCTTC. Translation: CSAPPGGEVEQFF.

The V gene is TRBV20-1, the J gene TRBJ2-1; 7 nucleotides align to TRBD2. V was pared by 3 bases and J by 9 bases, with 11 bases of the junction left unmatched. This CDR3 is built from 14 residues. The germline V gene encodes CDR1 DFQATT and CDR2 SNEGSKA (reference sequence). The CDR3 sequence: CSASGGENRSEQFF. The CDR3 region has the DNA TGCAGTGCTAGTGGGGGGGAAAATAGGAGTGAGCAGTTCTTC.

The chain uses TRBV29-1 and TRBJ1-1; tentatively, D is TRBD1 (6 bases). Germline V gene lookup returns CDR1 SQVTM and CDR2 ANQGSEA. CDR3 size: 13 residues. Trimming pared 7 bases from V and 1 base from J, leaving 13 bases between. CDR3 residues: CSATGSANTEAFF. The DNA of the CDR3 is TGCAGCGCAACAGGGTCGGCGAACACTGAAGCTTTCTTT.